The clone carrying this TCR beta chain has only one observation. The germline V gene has CDR1 KGHSH and CDR2 LQKENI. This CDR3 is 15 amino acids long. With V trimmed by 5 bases and J by 6 bases, 9 bases remained unmatched. The entry originates in a study of blood T cell repertoires in COVID-19. Which cohort a participant joined came from the clinical history participants gave. Original processing methods: Estimates of nucleated cell counts were drawn from the amplification of reference gene primers. The table came from immunoSEQ multiplex PCR; TCRdb's copy has only in-frame clones and leaves some out. Clone size and the V and J calls come from that table; the DNA yielded D and trimming. The sample carries around 340,000 clones, approximately 86% recorded once.

The receptor was derived from a middle-aged woman with acute COVID-19. The sequencing sample was made of PBMCs or T cells enriched from blood (not recorded which). The V call is TRBV18, the J call TRBJ2-1, with TRBD2 matching over 8 bases. The CDR3 protein is CASSISGTRGNEQFF. The CDR3 DNA follows: TGTGCCAGCTCAATCTCCGGGACTAGGGGCAATGAGCAGTTCTTC. Combining the CDR3 with reference TRBV18 and TRBJ2-1 gives the whole variable domain NAGVMQNPRHLVRRRGQEARLRCSPMKGHSHVYWYRQLPEEGLKFMVYLQKENIIDESGMPKERFSAEFPKEGPSILRIQQVVRGDSAAYFCASSISGTRGNEQFFGPGTRLTVL.